The entry that follows covers one T cell receptor (beta chain) sequence. The table lists this clone with a few counts. What antigen it recognizes has not been identified. Per-base qualities were not stored, and no clone one base away is much larger. In total, 630 or so healthy bone marrow donors made up the cohort. All cohort members were sampled while nominally healthy, although unrecorded immune exposures were likely present. The donor tested CMV seronegative, placing the donor among the 352 seronegative members of the cohort. Each donor provided a peripheral blood sample, and peripheral blood mononuclear cells were used for TCR beta sequencing. The Qiagen DNeasy Blood Extraction Kit was used to extract genomic DNA from the blood cell samples. The data belong to a study of cytomegalovirus exposure and HLA in healthy donors (TCRdb year 2017). Looking at the study overall: In an earlier analysis of under 750 of the donors, under 300 Gb of sequence data and 90 million to 120 million unique TCR beta sequences from 150 million to 200 million T cells were reported. HLA typing covered class I and class II loci at four-digit resolution. An early release covering roughly 580 HLA-typed donors comprised about 300 gigabases of sequencing data and tens of millions of unique TCR sequences. All discovery cohort repertoires had been generated using a single sequencing platform. High-throughput TCR immunosequencing, statistical association of individual TCRs with disease status, and machine learning were combined to predict cytomegalovirus infection status. Using immunosequencing, the study profiled T cell repertoires from around 680 subjects and related those repertoires to cytomegalovirus serostatus. Among some 410 genotyped donors of the cohort, an average of about 240,000 unique TCR beta nucleotide sequences were sequenced per donor, about a sixth of them non-productive. Five DR-DQ haplotypes were handled as single units for association and clustering, since linkage in the cohort was strong. The study aimed to test whether cataloging public T cell receptors could reveal signatures of past pathogen exposure. In a later analysis, previously published TCR beta repertoires from 666 donors were re-analyzed and high-resolution HLA genotyping was added so that TCR occurrence patterns could be studied. An earlier analysis of 587 of the donors applied high-throughput TCR beta sequencing to assess whether each TCR beta V gene segment acted as functional or pseudogenic. Rather than drawing on any new phenotypic data, the later analysis identified candidate immune exposures from TCR beta sequences and the way those sequences occurred across donors. Genome-wide SNP genotypes for about 60% of the roughly 700 donors were used in a later genetic analysis, which treated that subset as a discovery cohort. Besides the first cohort of some 670 subjects, a separate validation cohort made up of roughly 130 different subjects was used. Alongside the repertoire data, information on donor age, sex, ethnicity and CMV serostatus was compiled. Typing coverage varied by locus: roughly 629-630 donors for A, B, C, DRB1 and DQB1; around 560 for DQA1; over 600 for DPA1; approximately 450 for DPB1. Among the approximately 400 genotyped donors, about 83% belonged to the genetic ancestry cluster associated with self-reported Caucasian donors. On the study overall, not on this receptor specifically: A cluster of highly shared sequence variants was judged likely to represent a technical artifact of the sequencing pipeline. A later analysis reported that several top co-occurrence clusters appeared linked to parvovirus B19, influenza, CMV and Epstein-Barr virus. Only TCR beta chains were sequenced in this cohort, and the absence of alpha or paired-chain data limited detectable features. In a later analysis, HLA-associated TCR beta chains showed more clonal expansion and lower generation probabilities than non-associated chains that were equally common. Immune exposure information for the cohort was limited to CMV serostatus. In an earlier analysis of over 550 of the donors, most TCR beta V segments were observed in productive rearrangements about 90% or about 30% of the time, broadly matching IMGT annotations. Because counts were too low, seventeen rarely observed V segments, including chromosome 9 orphons, were left out of the earlier analysis of a few hundred of the donors. The study listed 164 TCR beta chains as associated with cytomegalovirus. Across donors, most TCR sequences were observed very rarely, whereas some public TCRs were present in many individuals. According to a later analysis, TCR association rates differed among HLA loci, with DRB1 alleles showing the most associated TCRs and HLA-C alleles showing the fewest. Strong co-occurrence of HLA alleles, especially DR and DQ, made assigning TCR associations to individual alleles difficult. The presence/absence analyses assumed that sequencing depth was roughly uniform across donors, and that assumption may not be true. Linkage disequilibrium might explain the correlated functional status among segregating V segments, but an unknown experimental factor could not be ruled out. Compared with the approximately 720-donor mean, donors in an Asian-associated ancestry cluster had fewer N-insertions in productive TCRs, according to a later genetic analysis. V-gene and J-gene trimming of TCR beta chains was associated with a missense DCLRE1C variant in a later genetic analysis, and the association was replicated in an independent cohort. Some IMGT-functional V segments, including TRBV6-2 and TRBV6-3, could not be told apart with the 87-base-pair reads, so those segments were excluded. A further reported finding was that TCR beta sequences accurately predicted the HLA-A and HLA-B alleles for most subjects in the first cohort. It was suggested by the authors that the approach could potentially be generalized to other disease states and immunological phenotypes. Most CMV-associated TCR beta chains appeared to be HLA-restricted in a later analysis, and the HLA associations seemed to be driven largely by CMV exposure. Specific HLA alleles were associated with over 15,000 TCR beta sequences at a false discovery rate of 0.05 in a later analysis. A few of the identified cytomegalovirus-associated TCR beta chains were confirmed in vitro to be specific for cytomegalovirus antigens. Cytomegalovirus status was reported to be diagnosed by the classifier with high specificity and sensitivity in both the original and validation cohorts. Because some donors lacked HLA typing at each locus, the association tests relied only on the typed subset.

Libraries came from the immunoSEQ multiplex PCR assay. A mixture of 60 forward primers for TCR Vbeta segments and 13 reverse primers for TCR Jbeta segments was used in the multiplex PCR. Amplification of the CDR3 region of rearranged TCR beta genes was performed with a multiplex PCR assay on genomic DNA. The Illumina HiSeq System was used to sequence the amplified TCR beta libraries as 87-base-pair reads. In the authors' own workflow: Across the 666 repertoires, a later analysis counted 80 million or so unique TCR beta chains, roughly 11 million of which were shared by at least two donors. A nearest-neighbor algorithm error-corrected the raw reads and collapsed the reads into unique sequences, merging closely related sequences to remove PCR and sequencing errors. CDR3 sequences were aligned to IMGT reference sequences to assign V, D and J gene segments. For a sequence to be retained, at least a six-nucleotide match to both a V gene segment and a J gene segment was required. A rearrangement was called productive if the CDR3 had no stop codons and remained in frame with V and J, and every other rearrangement was called non-productive. CDR3 was defined according to IMGT convention as the region running from the second conserved V-encoded cysteine to the conserved J-encoded phenylalanine. The earlier analysis of roughly 590 of the donors excluded sequences that lacked an unambiguous match to a single V gene segment. An earlier analysis of several hundred of the donors called V segments functional above 56.7% productive rearrangements and segregating when the between-donor standard deviation exceeded 5%. To diagnose cytomegalovirus status from the catalog of TCR beta chain sequences, a statistical classification framework was built. In a later analysis, TCR nucleotide sequences were compared against IMGT/GENE-DB human TR gene sequences so that V and J genes could be assigned. In a later analysis, CDR3 sequences and most-parsimonious VDJ recombination scenarios were assigned using the TCRdist pipeline. A later analysis defined each TCR beta chain by its CDR3 amino acid sequence plus V-gene family, and excluded reads lacking a unique V-gene family. In a later analysis, around 600 highly shared, low-generation-probability nucleotide sequences were removed to address suspected cross-contamination and a sequencing artifact. In a later analysis, a clonal expansion index for each public chain was calculated from normalized within-repertoire ranks of inferred template counts. In a later analysis, generation probabilities were computed with a VDJ recombination model fitted to out-of-frame rearrangements, and the resulting probabilities were checked against IGoR. Hypergeometric tests were used in a later analysis to score TCR-TCR, TCR-HLA and TCR-CMV co-occurrence, with a repertoire-size bias correction applied to the TCR pairs. False discovery rates were estimated in a later analysis by permuting HLA or CMV assignments 20 times. A later analysis grouped co-occurring TCRs with DBSCAN, adding TCRdist sequence similarity when clustering within HLA-allele-positive subsets. Repertoires with fewer than 30,000 or more than 120,000 public chains, plus five repertoires with anomalous nucleotide sharing, were excluded from co-occurrence clustering. As stored in TCRdb, this immuneACCESS dataset retains in-frame rearrangements with V and J assigned. A fraction of the clones does not appear; measured against another copy, unresolved V genes explain less than half of the discrepancy, and the remainder lacks a known reason. V and J calls and clone size are as listed in that table; D and trimming were resolved from the DNA. The sample table contains roughly 180,000 clones; only one count was recorded for around 78% of them. The top ten clonotypes cover under 2% of the sample.

Relative to germline, V is missing 5 bases and J is missing 4 bases, with 8 bases of the junction outside any gene match. From cysteine to phenylalanine, the CDR3 is 14 amino acids long. The DNA shown is the 42-base CDR3, in frame from base 1. In the germline V gene, CDR1 corresponds to SGHRS and CDR2 to YFSETQ. Here the chain combines TRBV5-1 and TRBJ1-1, with 7 bases in between that match TRBD1. This clonotype was obtained from a man younger than 30 in good health and CMV-seronegative. Specimen: PBMCs. The CDR3 is CASSAGGEGTEAFF. The DNA is TGCGCCAGCAGTGCAGGGGGTGAGGGCACTGAAGCTTTCTTT. Supplemented by the reference TRBV5-1 and TRBJ1-1 proteins around the CDR3, the complete variable domain is KAGVTQTPRYLIKTRGQQVTLSCSPISGHRSVSWYQQTPGQGLQFLFEYFSETQRNKGNFPGRFSGRQFSNSRSEMNVSTLELGDSALYLCASSAGGEGTEAFFGQGTRLTVV.